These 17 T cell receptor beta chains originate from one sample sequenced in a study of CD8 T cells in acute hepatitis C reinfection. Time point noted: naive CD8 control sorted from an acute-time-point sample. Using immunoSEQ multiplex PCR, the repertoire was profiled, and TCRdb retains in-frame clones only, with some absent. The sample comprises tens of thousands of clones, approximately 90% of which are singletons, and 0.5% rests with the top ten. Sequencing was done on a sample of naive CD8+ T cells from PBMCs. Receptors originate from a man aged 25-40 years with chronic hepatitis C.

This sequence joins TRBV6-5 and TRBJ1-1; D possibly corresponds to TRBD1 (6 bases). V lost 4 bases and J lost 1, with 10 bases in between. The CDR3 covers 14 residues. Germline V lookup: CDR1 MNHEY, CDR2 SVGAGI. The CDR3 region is CASSLQGANTEAFF. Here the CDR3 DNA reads TGTGCCAGCAGTTTACAGGGTGCGAACACTGAAGCTTTCTTT.

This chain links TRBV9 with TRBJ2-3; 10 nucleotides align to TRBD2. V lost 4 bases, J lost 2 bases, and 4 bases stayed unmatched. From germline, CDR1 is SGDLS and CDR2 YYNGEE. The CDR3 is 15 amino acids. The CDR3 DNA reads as TGTGCCAGCAGCATGCTAGCGGGAGCCACAGATACGCAGTATTTT. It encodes CASSMLAGATDTQYF.

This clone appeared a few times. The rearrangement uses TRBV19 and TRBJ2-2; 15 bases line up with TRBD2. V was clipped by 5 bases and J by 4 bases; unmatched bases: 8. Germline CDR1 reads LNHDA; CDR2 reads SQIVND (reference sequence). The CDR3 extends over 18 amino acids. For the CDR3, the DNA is TGTGCCAGTAGTCACGGGACTAGCGGGGGGCCGGGCACCGGGGAGCTGTTTTTT. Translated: CASSHGTSGGPGTGELFF. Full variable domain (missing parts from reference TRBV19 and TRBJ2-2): DGGITQSPKYLFRKEGQNVTLSCEQNLNHDAMYWYRQDPGQGLRLIYYSQIVNDFQKGDIAEGYSVSREKKESFPLTVTSAQKNPTAFYLCASSHGTSGGPGTGELFFGEGSRLTVL.

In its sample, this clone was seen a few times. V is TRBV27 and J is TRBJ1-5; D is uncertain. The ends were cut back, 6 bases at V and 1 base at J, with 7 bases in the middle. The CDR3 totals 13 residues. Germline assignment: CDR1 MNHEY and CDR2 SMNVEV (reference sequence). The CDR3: CASSPRSNQPQHF. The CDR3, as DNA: TGTGCCAGCAGCCCAAGAAGCAATCAGCCCCAGCATTTT.

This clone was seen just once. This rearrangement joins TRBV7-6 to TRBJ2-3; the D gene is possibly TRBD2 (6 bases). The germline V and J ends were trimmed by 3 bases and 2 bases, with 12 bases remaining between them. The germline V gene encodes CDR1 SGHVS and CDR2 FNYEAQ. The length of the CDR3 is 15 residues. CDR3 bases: TGTGCCAGCAGCTTGAACGGCGGGGCCACAGATACGCAGTATTTT. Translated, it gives CASSLNGGATDTQYF.

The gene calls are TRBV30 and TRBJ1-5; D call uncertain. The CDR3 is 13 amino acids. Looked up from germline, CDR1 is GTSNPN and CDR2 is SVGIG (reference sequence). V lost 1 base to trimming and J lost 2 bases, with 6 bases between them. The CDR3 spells CAWSARGNQPQHF. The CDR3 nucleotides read TGTGCCTGGAGTGCAAGGGGCAATCAGCCCCAGCATTTT.

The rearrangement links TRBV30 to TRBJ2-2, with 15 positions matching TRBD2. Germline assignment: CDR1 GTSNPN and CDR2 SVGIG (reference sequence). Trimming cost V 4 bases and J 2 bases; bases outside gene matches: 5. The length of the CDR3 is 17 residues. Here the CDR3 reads CAWNQGLAGGNTGELFF. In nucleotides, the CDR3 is TGTGCCTGGAACCAGGGACTAGCGGGAGGTAACACCGGGGAGCTGTTTTTT.

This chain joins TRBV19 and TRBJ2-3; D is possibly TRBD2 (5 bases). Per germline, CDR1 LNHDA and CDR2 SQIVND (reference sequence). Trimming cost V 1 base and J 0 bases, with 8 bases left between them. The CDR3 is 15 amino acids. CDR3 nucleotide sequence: TGTGCCAGTAGTATAGCGGGAAGGAGCACAGATACGCAGTATTTT. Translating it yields CASSIAGRSTDTQYF. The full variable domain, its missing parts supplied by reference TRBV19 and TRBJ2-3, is DGGITQSPKYLFRKEGQNVTLSCEQNLNHDAMYWYRQDPGQGLRLIYYSQIVNDFQKGDIAEGYSVSREKKESFPLTVTSAQKNPTAFYLCASSIAGRSTDTQYFGPGTRLTVL.

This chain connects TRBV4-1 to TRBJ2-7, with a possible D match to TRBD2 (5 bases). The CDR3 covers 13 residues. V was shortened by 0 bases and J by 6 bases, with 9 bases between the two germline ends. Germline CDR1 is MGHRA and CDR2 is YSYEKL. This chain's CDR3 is CASSQDMRVEQYF. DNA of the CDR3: TGCGCCAGCAGCCAAGATATGCGGGTCGAGCAGTACTTC.

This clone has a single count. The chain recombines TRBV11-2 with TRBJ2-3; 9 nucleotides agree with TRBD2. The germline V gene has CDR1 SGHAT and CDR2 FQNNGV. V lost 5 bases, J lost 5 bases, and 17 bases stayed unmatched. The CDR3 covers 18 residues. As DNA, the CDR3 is TGTGCCAGCAGCCCCCGTGGGCTCAGCGGGGGGATGGTAGATACGCAGTATTTT. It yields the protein CASSPRGLSGGMVDTQYF.

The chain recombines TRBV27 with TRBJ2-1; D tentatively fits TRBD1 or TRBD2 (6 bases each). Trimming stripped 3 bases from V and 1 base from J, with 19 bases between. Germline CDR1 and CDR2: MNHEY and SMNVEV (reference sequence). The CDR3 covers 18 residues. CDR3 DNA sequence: TGTGCCAGCAGTTTTGCCGGGGGCGAGGCGATGTCCTACAATGAGCAGTTCTTC. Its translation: CASSFAGGEAMSYNEQFF.

For the CDR3, the DNA is TGTGCCAGTAGTCCGTCGACAGGCAGCGGACTCTATGGCTACACCTTC. Protein sequence: CASSPSTGSGLYGYTF. V usage is TRBV19 and J usage is TRBJ1-2, with D perhaps TRBD1 (6 bases). V was pared by 5 bases and J by 4 bases, with 20 bases between. The CDR3 length is 16 residues. CDR1 and CDR2 from the germline V gene are LNHDA and SQIVND (reference sequence).

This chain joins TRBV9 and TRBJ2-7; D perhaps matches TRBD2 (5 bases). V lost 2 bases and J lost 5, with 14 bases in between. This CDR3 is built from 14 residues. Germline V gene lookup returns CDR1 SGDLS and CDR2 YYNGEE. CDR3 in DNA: TGTGCCAGCAGCGTCACTAGTTCAAGGCACGAGCAGTACTTC. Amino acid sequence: CASSVTSSRHEQYF.

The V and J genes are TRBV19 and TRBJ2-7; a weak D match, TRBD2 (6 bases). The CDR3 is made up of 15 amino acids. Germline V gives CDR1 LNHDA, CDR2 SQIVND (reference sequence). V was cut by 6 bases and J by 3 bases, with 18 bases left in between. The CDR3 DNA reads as TGTGCCAGTAGCCCCGCATTGGGGGGAAACTACGAGCAGTACTTC. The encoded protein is CASSPALGGNYEQYF. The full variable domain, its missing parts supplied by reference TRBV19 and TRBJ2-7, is DGGITQSPKYLFRKEGQNVTLSCEQNLNHDAMYWYRQDPGQGLRLIYYSQIVNDFQKGDIAEGYSVSREKKESFPLTVTSAQKNPTAFYLCASSPALGGNYEQYFGPGTRLTVT.

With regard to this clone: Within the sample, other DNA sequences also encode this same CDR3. The CDR3 sequence is CASSYSLSYEQYF. In DNA form, the CDR3 reads TGTGCCAGCAGTTACTCCCTGTCCTACGAGCAGTACTTC. V gene TRBV6-5 combines with J gene TRBJ2-7; D ambiguous. The germline gives CDR1 MNHEY, CDR2 SVGAGI. The CDR3 loop spans 13 amino acids. V lost 0 bases to trimming and J lost 1 base, with 4 bases between them.

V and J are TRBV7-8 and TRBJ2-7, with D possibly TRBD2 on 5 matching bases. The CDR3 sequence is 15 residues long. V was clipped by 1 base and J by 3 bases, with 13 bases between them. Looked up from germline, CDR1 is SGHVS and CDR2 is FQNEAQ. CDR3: CASSLGAGRSYEQYF. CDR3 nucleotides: TGTGCCAGCAGCTTAGGTGCGGGCCGCAGCTACGAGCAGTACTTC.

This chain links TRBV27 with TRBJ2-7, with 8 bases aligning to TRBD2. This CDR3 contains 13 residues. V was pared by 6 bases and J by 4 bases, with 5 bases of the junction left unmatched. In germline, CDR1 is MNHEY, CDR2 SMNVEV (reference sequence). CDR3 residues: CASRRASGYEQYF. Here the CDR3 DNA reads TGTGCCAGCAGGAGGGCTAGCGGGTACGAGCAGTACTTC.